This T cell receptor (beta chain) originates from a study of cytomegalovirus exposure and HLA in healthy donors. Study-wide results and caveats: Reports credit the classifier with highly specific, highly sensitive diagnosis of cytomegalovirus status. There were a few CMV-associated chains whose specificity for CMV antigens was confirmed in vitro.

Details on this clone: No antigen is known for it.

Produced via immunoSEQ multiplex PCR; TCRdb's table is partial and in-frame only. The sample holds 150,000 to 200,000 clones, approximately 96% seen once. The CDR3 runs 16 residues. The V end lost 5 bases, the J end lost 6 bases, and 21 bases lay between the germline ends. Germline V gene data show CDR1 as SGHAT and CDR2 as FQNNGV. The V and J genes are TRBV11-2 and TRBJ2-3, with TRBD2 as a possible D gene (6 bases). The sample taken for sequencing was PBMCs. This sequence originates from a young woman in good health and CMV-seronegative. The CDR3 DNA is TGTGCCAGCAGCCCTGGACTACGACTTGGGATGGATACGCAGTATTTT. It codes for CASSPGLRLGMDTQYF.